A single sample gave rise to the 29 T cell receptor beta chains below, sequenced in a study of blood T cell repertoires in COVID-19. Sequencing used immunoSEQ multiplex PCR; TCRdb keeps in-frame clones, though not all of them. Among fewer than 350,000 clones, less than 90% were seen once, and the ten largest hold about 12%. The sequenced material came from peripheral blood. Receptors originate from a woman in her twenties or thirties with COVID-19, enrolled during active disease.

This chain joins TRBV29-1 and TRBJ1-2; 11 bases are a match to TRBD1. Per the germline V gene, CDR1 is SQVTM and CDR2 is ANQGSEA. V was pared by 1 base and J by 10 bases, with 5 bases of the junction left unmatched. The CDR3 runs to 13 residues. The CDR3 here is CSVEGRTGGVYTF. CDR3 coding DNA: TGCAGCGTTGAAGGCAGGACAGGGGGCGTCTACACCTTC.

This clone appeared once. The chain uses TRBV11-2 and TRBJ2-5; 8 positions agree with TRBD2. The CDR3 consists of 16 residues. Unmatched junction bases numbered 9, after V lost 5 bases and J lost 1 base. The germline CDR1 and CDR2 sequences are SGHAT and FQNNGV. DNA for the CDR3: TGTGCCAGCAGCGGCTCCGGGACTAGTCTCCAAGAGACCCAGTACTTC. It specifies CASSGSGTSLQETQYF.

CDR3 loop: CASGQGQETQYF. CDR3 nucleotide sequence: TGTGCCAGCGGGCAGGGCCAAGAGACCCAGTACTTC. The chain links TRBV11-3 to TRBJ2-5; TRBD1 might be the D (5 bases). With 8 bases removed from V and 1 base from J, the gap between germline ends came to 8 bases. Germline CDR1 and CDR2: SGHNT and YENEEA. This CDR3 has 12 amino acids.

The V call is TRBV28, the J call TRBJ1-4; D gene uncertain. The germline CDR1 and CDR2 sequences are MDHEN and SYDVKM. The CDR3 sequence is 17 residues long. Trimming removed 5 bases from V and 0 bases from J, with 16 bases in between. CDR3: CASSELGLAATNEKLFF. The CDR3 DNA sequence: TGTGCCAGCAGTGAACTAGGCCTCGCGGCAACTAATGAAAAACTGTTTTTT.

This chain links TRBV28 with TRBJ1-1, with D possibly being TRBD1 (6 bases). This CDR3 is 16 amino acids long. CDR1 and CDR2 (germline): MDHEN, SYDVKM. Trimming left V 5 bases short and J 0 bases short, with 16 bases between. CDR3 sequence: CASSTPGEGLNTEAFF. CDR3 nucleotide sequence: TGTGCCAGCAGTACCCCAGGGGAGGGGTTGAACACTGAAGCTTTCTTT.

CDR3 nucleotide sequence: TGTGCCAGCAGTCATACCGGGACAGGGGGTGGGGATACGCAGTATTTT. Protein product: CASSHTGTGGGDTQYF. The chain recombines TRBV28 with TRBJ2-3; 11 bases are a match to TRBD1. The CDR3 loop spans 16 amino acids. The V gene end was trimmed by 5 bases and the J gene end by 6 bases; junction bases not matched to a gene: 10. The germline V gene encodes CDR1 MDHEN and CDR2 SYDVKM.

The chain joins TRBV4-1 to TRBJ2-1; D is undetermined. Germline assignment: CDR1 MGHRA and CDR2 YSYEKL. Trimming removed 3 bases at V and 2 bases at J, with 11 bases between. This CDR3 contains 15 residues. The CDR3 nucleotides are TGCGCCAGCAGCCAGGTTAGAACCCCCTACAATGAGCAGTTCTTC. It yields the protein CASSQVRTPYNEQFF.

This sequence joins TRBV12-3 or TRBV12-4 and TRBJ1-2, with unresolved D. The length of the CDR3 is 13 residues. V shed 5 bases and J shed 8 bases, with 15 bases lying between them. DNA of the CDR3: TGTGCCAGCAGTCCCCAATCTGATGGCGGCTACACCTTC. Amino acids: CASSPQSDGGYTF.

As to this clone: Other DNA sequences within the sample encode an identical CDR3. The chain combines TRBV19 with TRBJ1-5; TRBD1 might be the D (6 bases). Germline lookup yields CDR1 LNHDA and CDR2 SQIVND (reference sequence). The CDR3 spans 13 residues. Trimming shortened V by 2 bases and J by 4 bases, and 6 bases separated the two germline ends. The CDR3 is CASSIRGNQPQHF. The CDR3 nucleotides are TGTGCCAGTAGTATAAGGGGGAATCAGCCCCAGCATTTT.

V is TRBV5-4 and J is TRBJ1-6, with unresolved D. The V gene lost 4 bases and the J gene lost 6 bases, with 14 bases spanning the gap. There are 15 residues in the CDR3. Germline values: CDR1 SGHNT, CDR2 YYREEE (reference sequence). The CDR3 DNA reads TGTGCCAGCAGCGCCACGAGGGTGGGTAATTCACCCCTCCACTTT. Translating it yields CASSATRVGNSPLHF.

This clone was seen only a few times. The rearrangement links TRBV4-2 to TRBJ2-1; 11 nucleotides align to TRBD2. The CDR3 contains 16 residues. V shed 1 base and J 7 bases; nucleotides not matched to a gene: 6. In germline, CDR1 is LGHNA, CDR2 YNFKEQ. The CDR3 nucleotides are TGTGCCAGCAGCCAAGTAGCGGGGGGGCCGAGGAATGAGCAGTTCTTC. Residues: CASSQVAGGPRNEQFF.

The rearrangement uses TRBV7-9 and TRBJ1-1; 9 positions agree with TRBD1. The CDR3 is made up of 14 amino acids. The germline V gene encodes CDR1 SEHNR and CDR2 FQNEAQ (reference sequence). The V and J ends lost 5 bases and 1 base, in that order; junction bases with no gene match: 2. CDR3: CASSRGQGNTEAFF. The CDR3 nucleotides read TGTGCCAGCAGCAGGGGACAGGGGAACACTGAAGCTTTCTTT.

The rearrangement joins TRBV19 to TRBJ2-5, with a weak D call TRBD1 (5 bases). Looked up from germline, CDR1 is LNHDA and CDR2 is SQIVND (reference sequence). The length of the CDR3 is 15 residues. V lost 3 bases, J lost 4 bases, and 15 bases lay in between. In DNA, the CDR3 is TGTGCCAGTAGTATCTCCAAGGGGCAGAGAGAGACCCAGTACTTC. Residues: CASSISKGQRETQYF.

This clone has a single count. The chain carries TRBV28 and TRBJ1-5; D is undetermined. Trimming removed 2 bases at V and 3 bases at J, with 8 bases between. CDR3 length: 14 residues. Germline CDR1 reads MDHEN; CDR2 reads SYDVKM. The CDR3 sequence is CASSLRVANQPQHF. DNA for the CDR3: TGTGCCAGCAGTTTACGGGTGGCCAATCAGCCCCAGCATTTT.

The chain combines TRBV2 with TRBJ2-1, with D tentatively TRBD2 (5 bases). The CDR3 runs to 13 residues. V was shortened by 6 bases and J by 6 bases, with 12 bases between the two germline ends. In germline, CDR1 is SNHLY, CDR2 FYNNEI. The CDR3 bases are TGTGCCAGCAGCAGGAGAGGACTCAATGAGCAGTTCTTC. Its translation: CASSRRGLNEQFF.

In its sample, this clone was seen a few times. CDR3 in amino acids: CATSDRTIFADSYNEQFF. CDR3 nucleotides: TGTGCCACCAGTGATCGGACTATTTTTGCCGACTCCTACAATGAGCAGTTCTTC. The V and J genes are TRBV24-1 and TRBJ2-1; D is possibly TRBD2 (6 bases). Germline-derived CDR1 and CDR2 are KGHDR and SFDVKD. This CDR3 has 18 residues. The V end lost 3 bases, the J end lost 0 bases, and 17 bases lay between the germline ends.

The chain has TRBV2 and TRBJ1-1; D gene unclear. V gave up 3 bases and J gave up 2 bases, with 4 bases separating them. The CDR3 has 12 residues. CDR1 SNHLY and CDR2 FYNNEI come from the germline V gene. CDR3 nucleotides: TGTGCCAGCAGTGATTTAAACACTGAAGCTTTCTTT. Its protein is CASSDLNTEAFF.

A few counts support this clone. CDR3 nucleotides: TGTGCCAGTAGTACCGCCAGGACAGGTCAGAACTATGGCTACACCTTC. Protein sequence: CASSTARTGQNYGYTF. The rearrangement links TRBV19 to TRBJ1-2; TRBD1 matches 7 bases. The CDR3 is made up of 16 amino acids. CDR1 LNHDA and CDR2 SQIVND come from the germline V gene (reference sequence). V dropped 4 bases and J dropped 2; count of bases not matched to a gene: 10.

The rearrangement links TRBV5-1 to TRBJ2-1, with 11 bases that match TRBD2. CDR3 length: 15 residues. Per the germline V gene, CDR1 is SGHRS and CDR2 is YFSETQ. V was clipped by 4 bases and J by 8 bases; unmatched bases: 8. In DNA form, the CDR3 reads TGCGCCAGCAGCCGATTAGCGGGGGGGCCCGATGAGCAGTTCTTC. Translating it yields CASSRLAGGPDEQFF. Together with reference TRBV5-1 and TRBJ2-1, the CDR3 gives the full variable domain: KAGVTQTPRYLIKTRGQQVTLSCSPISGHRSVSWYQQTPGQGLQFLFEYFSETQRNKGNFPGRFSGRQFSNSRSEMNVSTLELGDSALYLCASSRLAGGPDEQFFGPGTRLTVL.

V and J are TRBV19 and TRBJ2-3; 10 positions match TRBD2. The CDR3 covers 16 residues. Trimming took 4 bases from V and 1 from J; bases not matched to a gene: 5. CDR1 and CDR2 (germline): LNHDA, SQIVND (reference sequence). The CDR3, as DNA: TGTGCCAGTAGTACCCTAGCGGGGGCGCGCACAGATACGCAGTATTTT. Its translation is CASSTLAGARTDTQYF.

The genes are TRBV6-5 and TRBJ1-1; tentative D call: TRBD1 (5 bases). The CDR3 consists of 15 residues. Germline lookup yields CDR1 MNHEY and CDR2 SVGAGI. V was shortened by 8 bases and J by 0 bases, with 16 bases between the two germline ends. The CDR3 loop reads CASLDLGGLNTEAFF. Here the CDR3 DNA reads TGTGCCAGCCTAGACCTCGGGGGGTTGAACACTGAAGCTTTCTTT.

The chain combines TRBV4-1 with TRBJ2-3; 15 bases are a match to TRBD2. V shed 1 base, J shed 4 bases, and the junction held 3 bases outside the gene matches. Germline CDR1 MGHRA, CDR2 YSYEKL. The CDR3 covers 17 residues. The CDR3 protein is CASSQAGLAGGADTQYF. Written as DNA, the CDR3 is TGCGCCAGCAGCCAAGCGGGACTAGCGGGGGGAGCAGATACGCAGTATTTT.

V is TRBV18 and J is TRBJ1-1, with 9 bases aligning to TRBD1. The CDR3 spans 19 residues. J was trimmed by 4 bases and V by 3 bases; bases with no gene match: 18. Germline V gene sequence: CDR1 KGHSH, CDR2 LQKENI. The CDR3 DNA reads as TGTGCCAGCTCACCTCGTTTTCGCGGGACAGGGAAGTGGGCCACTGAAGCTTTCTTT. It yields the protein CASSPRFRGTGKWATEAFF. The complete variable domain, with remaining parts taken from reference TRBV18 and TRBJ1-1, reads NAGVMQNPRHLVRRRGQEARLRCSPMKGHSHVYWYRQLPEEGLKFMVYLQKENIIDESGMPKERFSAEFPKEGPSILRIQQVVRGDSAAYFCASSPRFRGTGKWATEAFFGQGTRLTVV.

CDR3 region: CASSLSGTGNTIYF. The CDR3 nucleotides are TGTGCCAGCAGTTTGTCAGGGACTGGAAACACCATATATTTT. The chain combines TRBV28 with TRBJ1-3; a possible D gene is TRBD1 (5 bases). This CDR3 contains 14 residues. V was shortened by 3 bases and J by 2 bases, with 8 bases between the two germline ends. Germline V CDR1 and CDR2: MDHEN, SYDVKM.

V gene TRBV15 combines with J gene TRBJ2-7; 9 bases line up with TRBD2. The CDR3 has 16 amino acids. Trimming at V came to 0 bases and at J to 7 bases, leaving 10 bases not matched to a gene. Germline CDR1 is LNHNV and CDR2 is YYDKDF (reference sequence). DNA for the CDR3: TGTGCCACCAGCAGAGAGTCTGGCGGGGGGGCCAGGGAGCAGTACTTC. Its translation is CATSRESGGGAREQYF.

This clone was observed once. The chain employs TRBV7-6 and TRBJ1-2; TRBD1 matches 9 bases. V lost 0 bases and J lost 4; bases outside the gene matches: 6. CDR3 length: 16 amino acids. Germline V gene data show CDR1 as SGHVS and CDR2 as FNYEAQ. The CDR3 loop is CASSLALGGQGYGYTF. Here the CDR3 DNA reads TGTGCCAGCAGCTTAGCCCTCGGGGGACAGGGCTATGGCTACACCTTC.

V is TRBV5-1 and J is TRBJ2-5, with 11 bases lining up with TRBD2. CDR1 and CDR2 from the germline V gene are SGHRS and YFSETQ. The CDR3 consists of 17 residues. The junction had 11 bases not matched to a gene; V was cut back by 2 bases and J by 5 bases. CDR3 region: CASSFDPSGGRRETQYF. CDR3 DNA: TGCGCCAGCAGCTTCGACCCTAGCGGGGGGCGACGGGAGACCCAGTACTTC. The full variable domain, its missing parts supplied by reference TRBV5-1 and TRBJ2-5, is KAGVTQTPRYLIKTRGQQVTLSCSPISGHRSVSWYQQTPGQGLQFLFEYFSETQRNKGNFPGRFSGRQFSNSRSEMNVSTLELGDSALYLCASSFDPSGGRRETQYFGPGTRLLVL.

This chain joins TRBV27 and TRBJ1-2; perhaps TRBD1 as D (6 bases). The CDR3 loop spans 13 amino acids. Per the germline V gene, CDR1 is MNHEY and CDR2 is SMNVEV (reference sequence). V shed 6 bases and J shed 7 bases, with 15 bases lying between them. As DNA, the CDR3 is TGTGCCAGCAGCCCAGCAGGGGCTCGTGGCTACACCTTC. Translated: CASSPAGARGYTF.

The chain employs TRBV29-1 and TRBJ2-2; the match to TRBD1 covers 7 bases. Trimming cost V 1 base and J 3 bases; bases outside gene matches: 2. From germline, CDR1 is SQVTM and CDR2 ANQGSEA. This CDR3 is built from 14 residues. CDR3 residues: CSVEGTGYTGELFF. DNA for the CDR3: TGCAGCGTTGAAGGGACAGGATACACCGGGGAGCTGTTTTTT.